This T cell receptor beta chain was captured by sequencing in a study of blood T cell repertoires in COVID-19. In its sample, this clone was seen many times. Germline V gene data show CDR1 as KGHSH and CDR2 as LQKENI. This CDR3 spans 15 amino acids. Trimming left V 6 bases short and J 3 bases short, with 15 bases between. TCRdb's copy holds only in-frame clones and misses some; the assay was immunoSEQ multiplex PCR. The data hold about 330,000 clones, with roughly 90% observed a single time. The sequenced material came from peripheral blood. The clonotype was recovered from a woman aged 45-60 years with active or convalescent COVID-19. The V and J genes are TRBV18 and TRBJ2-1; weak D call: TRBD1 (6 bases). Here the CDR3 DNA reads TGTGCCAGCTCCCGAACAGGGTCGGTCTACAATGAGCAGTTCTTC. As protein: CASSRTGSVYNEQFF.